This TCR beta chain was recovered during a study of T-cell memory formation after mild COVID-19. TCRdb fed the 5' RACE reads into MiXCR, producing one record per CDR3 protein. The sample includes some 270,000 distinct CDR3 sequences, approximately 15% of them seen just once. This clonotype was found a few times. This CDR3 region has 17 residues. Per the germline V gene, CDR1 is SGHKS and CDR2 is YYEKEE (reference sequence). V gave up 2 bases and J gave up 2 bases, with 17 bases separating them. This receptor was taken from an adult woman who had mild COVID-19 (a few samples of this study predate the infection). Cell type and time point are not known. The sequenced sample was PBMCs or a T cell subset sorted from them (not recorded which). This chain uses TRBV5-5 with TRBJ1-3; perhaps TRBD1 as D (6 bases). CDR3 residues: CASSFRPQGNAGNTIYF. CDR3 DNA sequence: TGTGCCAGCAGCTTCCGGCCCCAGGGGAACGCTGGAAACACCATATATTTT.